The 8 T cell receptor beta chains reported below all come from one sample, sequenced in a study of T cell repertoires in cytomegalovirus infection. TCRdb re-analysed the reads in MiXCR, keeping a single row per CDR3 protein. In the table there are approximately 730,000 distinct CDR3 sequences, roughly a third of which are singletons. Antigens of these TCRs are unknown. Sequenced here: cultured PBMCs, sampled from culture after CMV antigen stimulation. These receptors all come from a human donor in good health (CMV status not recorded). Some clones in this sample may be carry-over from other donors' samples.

CDR3: CASSYGRELEAFF. The CDR3 DNA sequence: TGTGCCAGCAGTTACGGCAGGGAGCTTGAAGCTTTCTTT. The chain carries TRBV6-2 or TRBV6-3 and TRBJ1-1; possible D gene TRBD1, 5 bases. Per germline, CDR1 MNHEY and CDR2 SVGEGT. Trimming took off 2 bases at V and 7 bases at J, with 11 bases between the two ends. The CDR3 has 13 amino acids.

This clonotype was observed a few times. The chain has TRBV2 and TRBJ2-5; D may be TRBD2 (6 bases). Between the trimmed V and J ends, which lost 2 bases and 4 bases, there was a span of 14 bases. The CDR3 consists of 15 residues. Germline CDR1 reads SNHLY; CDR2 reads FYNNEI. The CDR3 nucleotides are TGTGCCAGCAGTGAACAGAAAGCCGGGAGAGAGACCCAGTACTTC. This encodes CASSEQKAGRETQYF. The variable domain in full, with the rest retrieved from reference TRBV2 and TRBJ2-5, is EPEVTQTPSHQVTQMGQEVILRCVPISNHLYFYWYRQILGQKVEFLVSFYNNEISEKSEIFDDQFSVERPDGSNFTLKIRSTKLEDSAMYFCASSEQKAGRETQYFGPGTRLLVL.

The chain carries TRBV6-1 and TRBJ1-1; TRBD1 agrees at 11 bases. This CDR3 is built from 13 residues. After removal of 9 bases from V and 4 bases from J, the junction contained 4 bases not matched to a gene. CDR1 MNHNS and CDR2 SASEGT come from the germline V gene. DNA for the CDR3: TGTGCCAGTAGGGACAGGGGGATCACTGAAGCTTTCTTT. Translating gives CASRDRGITEAFF.

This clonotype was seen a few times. The CDR3 DNA reads TGTGCCAGCAGCTGGCCCGGGACAGGGGTATACGAGCAGTACTTC. This sequence encodes CASSWPGTGVYEQYF. This rearrangement joins TRBV11-2 to TRBJ2-7; 10 nucleotides line up with TRBD1. Germline V gene data show CDR1 as SGHAT and CDR2 as FQNNGV. Losses at the gene ends were 4 bases for V and 4 bases for J; bases not matched to a gene: 7. The CDR3 has 15 residues.

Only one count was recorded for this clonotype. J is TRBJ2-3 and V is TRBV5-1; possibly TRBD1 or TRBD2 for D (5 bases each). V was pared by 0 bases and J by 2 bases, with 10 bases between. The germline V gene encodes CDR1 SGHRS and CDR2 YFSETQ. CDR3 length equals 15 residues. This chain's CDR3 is CASSLGDPDTDTQYF. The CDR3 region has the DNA TGCGCCAGCAGCTTGGGGGACCCCGACACAGATACGCAGTATTTT.

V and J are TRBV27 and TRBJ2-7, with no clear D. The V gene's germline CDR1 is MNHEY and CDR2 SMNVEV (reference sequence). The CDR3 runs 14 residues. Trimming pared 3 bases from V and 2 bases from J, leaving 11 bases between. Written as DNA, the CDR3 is TGTGCCAGCAGTTTCCAGACGGAGACCTACGAGCAGTACTTC. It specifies CASSFQTETYEQYF.

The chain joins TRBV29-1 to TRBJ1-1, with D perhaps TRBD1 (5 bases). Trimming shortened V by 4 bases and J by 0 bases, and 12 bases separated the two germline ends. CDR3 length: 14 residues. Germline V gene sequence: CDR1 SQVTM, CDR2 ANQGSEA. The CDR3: CSVVDSSMNTEAFF. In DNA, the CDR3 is TGCAGCGTTGTTGACAGTTCCATGAACACTGAAGCTTTCTTT.

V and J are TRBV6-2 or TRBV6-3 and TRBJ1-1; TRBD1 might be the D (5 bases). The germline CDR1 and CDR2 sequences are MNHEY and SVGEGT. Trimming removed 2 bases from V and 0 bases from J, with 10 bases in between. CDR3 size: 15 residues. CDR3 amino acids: CASSYEGIMNTEAFF. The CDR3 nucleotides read TGTGCCAGCAGTTACGAGGGGATCATGAACACTGAAGCTTTCTTT.